This entry features one TCR beta chain sequence. Its antigen is as yet unknown. This sample stems from a study of cytomegalovirus exposure and HLA in healthy donors. The germline V gene encodes CDR1 SGHDT and CDR2 YYEEEE. There are 16 residues in the CDR3. V lost 0 bases and J lost 2; bases outside the gene matches: 3. The PCR had 60 Vbeta and 13 Jbeta primers. Assay: immunoSEQ multiplex PCR; the TCRdb copy retains only in-frame clones and omits some. Of 120,000 to 150,000 clones detected, more than 75% appear once; the ten largest clones hold 1.8%. General observations from the study: As confirmed in vitro, three CMV-associated chains were specific for CMV antigens. TRBV6-2, TRBV6-3 and some other V segments were unresolvable in 87-base-pair reads. A later examination showed that TCR association rates differed by HLA locus, with DRB1 most and HLA-C fewest. Donor immune exposure was known only as CMV serostatus.

The V call is TRBV5-6, the J call TRBJ1-4; TRBD1 agrees at 8 bases. This TCR derives from a man between 40 and 49 years old in good health and CMV-seronegative. The sequenced sample was PBMCs. The CDR3 protein is CASSLVQGATNEKLFF. In DNA form, the CDR3 reads TGTGCCAGCAGCTTGGTTCAGGGGGCTACTAATGAAAAACTGTTTTTT.